This record concerns one TCR beta chain sequence. Its matching antigen is unknown. The data were taken from a study of T cell responses to AZD1222 COVID-19 vaccine. Study-wide results and limits: Recipients of two AZD1222 doses showed rising Spike-specific TCR breadth and depth. The span of vaccine-associated CD4 TCRs extended across spike, with dominance at 160-218 and 743-854.

Data came from immunoSEQ multiplex PCR; TCRdb stores just in-frame clones and leaves some out. The table records just under 90,000 clones, roughly 86% of them present only once. This CDR3 region has 16 residues. Trimming removed 2 bases from V and 3 bases from J; junction bases left unmatched: 9. The germline V gene encodes CDR1 SGHRS and CDR2 YFSETQ. The V and J genes are TRBV5-1 and TRBJ2-3; 7 bases line up with TRBD2. The sequenced sample was peripheral blood, obtained on day 0 of AZD1222 vaccination. This receptor was obtained from an adult in good health. DNA of the CDR3: TGCGCCAGCAGCTTTCGGGGGAGGGCCCGGACAGATACGCAGTATTTT. Protein product: CASSFRGRARTDTQYF.